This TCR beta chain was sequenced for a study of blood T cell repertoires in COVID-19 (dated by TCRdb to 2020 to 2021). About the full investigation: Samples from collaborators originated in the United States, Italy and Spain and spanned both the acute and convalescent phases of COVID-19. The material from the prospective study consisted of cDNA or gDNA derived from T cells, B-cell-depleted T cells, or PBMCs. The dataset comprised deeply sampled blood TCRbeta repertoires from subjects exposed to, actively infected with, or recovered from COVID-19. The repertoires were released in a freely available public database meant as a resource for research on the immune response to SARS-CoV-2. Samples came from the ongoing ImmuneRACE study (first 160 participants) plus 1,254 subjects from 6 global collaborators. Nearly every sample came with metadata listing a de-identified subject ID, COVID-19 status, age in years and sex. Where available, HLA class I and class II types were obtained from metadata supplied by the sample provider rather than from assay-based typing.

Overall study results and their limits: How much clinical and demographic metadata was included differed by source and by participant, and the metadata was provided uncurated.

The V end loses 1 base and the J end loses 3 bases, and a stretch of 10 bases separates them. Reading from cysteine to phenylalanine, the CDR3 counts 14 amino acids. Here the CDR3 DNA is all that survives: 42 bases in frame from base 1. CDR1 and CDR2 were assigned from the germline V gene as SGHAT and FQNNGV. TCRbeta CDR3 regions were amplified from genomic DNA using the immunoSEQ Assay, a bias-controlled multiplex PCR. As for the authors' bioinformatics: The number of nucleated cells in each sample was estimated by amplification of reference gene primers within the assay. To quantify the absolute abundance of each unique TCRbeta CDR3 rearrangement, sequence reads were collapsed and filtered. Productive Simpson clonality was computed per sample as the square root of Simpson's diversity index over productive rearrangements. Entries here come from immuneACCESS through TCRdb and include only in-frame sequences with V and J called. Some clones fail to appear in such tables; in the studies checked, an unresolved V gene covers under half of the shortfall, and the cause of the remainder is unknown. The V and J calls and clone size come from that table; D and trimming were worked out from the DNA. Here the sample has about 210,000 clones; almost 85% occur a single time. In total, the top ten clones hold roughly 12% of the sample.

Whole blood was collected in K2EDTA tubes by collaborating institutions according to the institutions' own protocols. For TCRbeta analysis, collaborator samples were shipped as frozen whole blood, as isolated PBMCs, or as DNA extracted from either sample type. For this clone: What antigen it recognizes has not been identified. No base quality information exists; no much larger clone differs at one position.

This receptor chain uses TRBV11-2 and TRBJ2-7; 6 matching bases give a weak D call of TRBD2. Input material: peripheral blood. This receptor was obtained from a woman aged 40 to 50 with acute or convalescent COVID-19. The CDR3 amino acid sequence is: CASSLAGVGYEQYF. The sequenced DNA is TGTGCCAGCAGCTTAGCGGGGGTTGGCTACGAGCAGTACTTC. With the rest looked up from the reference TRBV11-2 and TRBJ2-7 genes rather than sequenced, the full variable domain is EAGVAQSPRYKIIEKRQSVAFWCNPISGHATLYWYQQILGQGPKLLIQFQNNGVVDDSQLPKDRFSAERLKGVDSTLKIQPAKLEDSAVYLCASSLAGVGYEQYFGPGTRLTVT.